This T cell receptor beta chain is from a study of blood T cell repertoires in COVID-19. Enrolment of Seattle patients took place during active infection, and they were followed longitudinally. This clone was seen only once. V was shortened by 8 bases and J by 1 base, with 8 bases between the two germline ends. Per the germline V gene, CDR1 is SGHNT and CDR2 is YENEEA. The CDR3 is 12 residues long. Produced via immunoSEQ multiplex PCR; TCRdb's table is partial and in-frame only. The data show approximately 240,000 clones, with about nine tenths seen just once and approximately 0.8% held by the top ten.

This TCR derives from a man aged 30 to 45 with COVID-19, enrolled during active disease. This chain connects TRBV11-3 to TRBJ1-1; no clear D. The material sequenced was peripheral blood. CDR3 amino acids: CASSSTNTEAFF. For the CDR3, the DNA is TGTGCCAGCTCCTCTACGAACACTGAAGCTTTCTTT. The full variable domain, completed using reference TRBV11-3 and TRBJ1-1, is EAGVVQSPRYKIIEKKQPVAFWCNPISGHNTLYWYLQNLGQGPELLIRYENEEAVDDSQLPKDRFSAERLKGVDSTLKIQPAELGDSAVYLCASSSTNTEAFFGQGTRLTVV.